This T cell receptor (beta chain) was sequenced for a study of OX40 agonist ivuxolimab in advanced cancers. Assay used: immunoSEQ multiplex PCR; TCRdb lists only in-frame clones, some missing. This sample has approximately 60,000 clones, with 87% found just once. The CDR3 has 13 residues. Per the germline V gene, CDR1 is LNHDA and CDR2 is SQIVND (reference sequence). The V gene lost 1 base and the J gene lost 8 bases, with 11 bases spanning the gap. The rearrangement links TRBV19 to TRBJ1-2, with D unclear. The sequencing used CD4+ or CD8+ T cells sorted from blood, collected in a trial of the OX40 agonist ivuxolimab. The origin of this receptor is an adult with an advanced solid tumor such as melanoma, head and neck, liver or kidney cancer. In nucleotides, the CDR3 is TGTGCCAGTAGTATAGGTTCGGTTGACGGCTACACCTTC. Translating it yields CASSIGSVDGYTF.